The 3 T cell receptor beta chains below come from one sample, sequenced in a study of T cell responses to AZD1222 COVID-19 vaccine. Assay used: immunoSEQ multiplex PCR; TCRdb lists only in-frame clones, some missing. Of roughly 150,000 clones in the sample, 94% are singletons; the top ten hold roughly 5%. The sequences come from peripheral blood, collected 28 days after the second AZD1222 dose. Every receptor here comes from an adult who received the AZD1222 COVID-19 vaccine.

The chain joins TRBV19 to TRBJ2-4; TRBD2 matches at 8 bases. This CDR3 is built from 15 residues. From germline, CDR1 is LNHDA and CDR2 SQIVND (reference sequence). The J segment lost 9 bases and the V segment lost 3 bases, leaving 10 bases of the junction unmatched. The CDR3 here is CASSMIGRAEVIQYF. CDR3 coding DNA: TGTGCCAGTAGTATGATCGGGAGGGCCGAGGTCATTCAGTACTTC.

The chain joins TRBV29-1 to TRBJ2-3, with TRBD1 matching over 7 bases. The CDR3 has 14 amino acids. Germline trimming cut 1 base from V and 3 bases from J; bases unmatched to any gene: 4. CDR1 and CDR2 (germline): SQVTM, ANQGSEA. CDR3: CSVEGQGMTDTQYF. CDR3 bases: TGCAGCGTTGAAGGACAGGGAATGACAGATACGCAGTATTTT.

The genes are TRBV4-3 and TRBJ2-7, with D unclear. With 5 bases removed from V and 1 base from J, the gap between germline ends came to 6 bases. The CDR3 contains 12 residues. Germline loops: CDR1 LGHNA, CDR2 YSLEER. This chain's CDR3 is CASSTRSYEQYF. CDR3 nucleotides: TGCGCCAGCAGCACCCGTTCCTACGAGCAGTACTTC.